This T cell receptor (beta chain) was found in a study of T cells after posttransplantation cyclophosphamide. Study findings and constraints: After PTCy, TRB diversity resembled that of CNI/methotrexate controls.

Comments on this clone: What it binds is unknown.

V shed 5 bases, J shed 5 bases, and the junction held 4 bases outside the gene matches. The CDR3 length is 14 residues. Germline V gene lookup returns CDR1 MNHNS and CDR2 SASEGT. The protocol was immunoSEQ multiplex PCR, while the TCRdb copy is restricted to in-frame clones and leaves out a portion. There are 25,000 to 30,000 clones in the sample, none observed a single time. The TCR comes from a man aged 45 to 65 in good health, CMV-negative, and a related stem cell transplant donor. The sample consisted of PBMCs. The chain uses TRBV6-1 and TRBJ1-1, with TRBD1 identical over 11 bases. In nucleotides, the CDR3 is TGTGCCAGCAGTAGGGACAGGGGGGAGACTGAAGCTTTCTTT. The encoded protein is CASSRDRGETEAFF.